This is a list of T cell receptor beta chains from one sample in a study of CD8 T cells in ankylosing spondylitis. TCRdb re-called the 5' RACE reads with MiXCR, one entry per CDR3 protein. This table holds about 160,000 distinct CDR3 sequences, about 18% found once. Sequenced material: blood, either unsorted or a sorted T cell fraction (not recorded which). These receptors all come from a male donor with ankylosing spondylitis or in good health (not recorded which). The CDR3 runs from the conserved cysteine through the conserved F or W. The D gene is left open where the match is weak. Clone size is stated in some rows and not others, as once, few, many or a class when expanded.

>TRBV5-1|-|TRBJ1-1|many
CASSLGDTEAFF
TGCGCCAGCAGCTTGGGGGACACTGAAGCTTTCTTT
>TRBV11-3|-|TRBJ2-1|few
CASSLRQASYNEQFF
TGTGCCAGCAGCTTGCGACAAGCCTCCTACAATGAGCAGTTCTTC
>TRBV20-1|TRBD2|TRBJ2-1|few
CSARDRSGTSYNEQFF
TGCAGTGCTAGAGATAGGAGCGGGACCTCCTACAATGAGCAGTTCTTC
>TRBV12-3/TRBV12-4|-|TRBJ2-7|many
CASSFGLSYEQYF
TGTGCCAGCAGTTTTGGTCTTTCCTACGAGCAGTACTTC
>TRBV9|TRBD2|TRBJ2-4|-
CASSVTDGGGNIQYF
TGTGCCAGCAGCGTCACAGACGGGGGAGGGAACATTCAGTACTTC
>TRBV28|-|TRBJ1-2|many
CASGWSTGLYGYTF
TGTGCCAGTGGGTGGTCCACCGGGCTCTATGGCTACACCTTC
>TRBV12-3/TRBV12-4|TRBD2|TRBJ2-7|many
CASRRLAGDNEQYF
TGTGCCAGCAGGCGACTAGCGGGAGATAATGAGCAGTACTTC
>TRBV10-3|-|TRBJ2-7|-
CAISELQTAVSYEQYF
TGTGCCATCAGTGAATTGCAGACGGCAGTCTCCTACGAGCAGTACTTC
>TRBV5-4|-|TRBJ2-7|-
CASSQQITGRNYEQYF
TGTGCCAGCAGTCAGCAAATAACCGGGAGAAACTACGAGCAGTACTTC
>TRBV10-3|TRBD1|TRBJ1-2|many
CAITQTGRDGYTF
TGTGCCATCACCCAGACAGGGCGGGATGGCTACACCTTC
>TRBV2|-|TRBJ2-3|-
CASSEGPSSNQPQYF
TGTGCCAGCAGTGAAGGTCCCAGTAGCAATCAGCCCCAGTATTTT
>TRBV20-1|-|TRBJ1-1|-
CSARDHRQTNTEAFF
TGCAGTGCTAGAGATCACCGACAGACGAACACTGAAGCTTTCTTT
>TRBV24-1|-|TRBJ2-2|many
CATKGHGELFF
TGTGCCACCAAGGGACACGGGGAGCTGTTTTTT
>TRBV20-1|TRBD2|TRBJ2-5|-
CSAADIAGQETQYF
TGCAGTGCCGCGGATATAGCGGGCCAAGAGACCCAGTACTTC
>TRBV6-5|-|TRBJ2-1|-
CASSWASGEQFF
TGTGCCAGCAGTTGGGCCTCCGGGGAGCAGTTCTTC
>TRBV18|-|TRBJ1-4|-
CASSSVGGGVNEKLFF
TGTGCCAGCTCAAGTGTAGGTGGCGGAGTTAATGAAAAACTGTTTTTT
>TRBV21-1|-|TRBJ2-2|-
CASSARDTYTGELFF
TGTGCCAGCAGCGCCCGGGACACTTACACCGGGGAGCTGTTTTTT
>TRBV4-2|-|TRBJ2-3|-
CASSQDWLGVGTDTQYF
TGTGCCAGCAGCCAAGATTGGCTGGGGGTGGGCACAGATACGCAGTATTTT
>TRBV29-1|-|TRBJ1-2|many
CSCSQLGRYTF
TGCAGCTGCAGTCAGTTAGGGCGCTACACCTTC
>TRBV30|-|TRBJ2-1|many
CAWNVGNKGGSGQFF
TGTGCCTGGAATGTCGGCAACAAGGGGGGGTCCGGCCAGTTCTTC
>TRBV29-1|TRBD1|TRBJ2-3|many
CSVGTEQYF
TGCAGCGTAGGGACAGAGCAGTATTTT
>TRBV5-1|-|TRBJ1-3|many
CASSPGETGNTIYF
TGCGCCAGCAGCCCGGGGGAGACTGGAAACACCATATATTTT
>TRBV29-1|TRBD1|TRBJ2-1|-
CSVGGQPLGNEQFF
TGCAGCGTTGGGGGACAGCCCTTAGGGAATGAGCAGTTCTTC
>TRBV7-9|-|TRBJ1-6|many
CASSIDGANSPLHF
TGTGCCAGCAGCATAGACGGTGCTAATTCACCCCTCCACTTT
>TRBV10-3|TRBD1|TRBJ1-1|many
CATRTGGDTEAFF
TGTGCCACCCGGACAGGGGGGGACACTGAAGCTTTCTTT
>TRBV5-1|-|TRBJ2-3|-
CASSLGLQLDSDTQYF
TGCGCCAGCAGCTTGGGTCTACAGCTAGACTCAGATACGCAGTATTTT
>TRBV5-1|TRBD2|TRBJ2-3|-
CASSLRPSGGTSQYF
TGCGCCAGCAGCTTAAGGCCTAGCGGGGGGACTTCGCAGTATTTT
>TRBV2|-|TRBJ2-7|few
CASSEKGGGPYEQYF
TGTGCCAGCAGTGAAAAGGGTGGGGGGCCCTACGAGCAGTACTTC
>TRBV7-8|-|TRBJ2-5|many
CASSLVLSGSLQETQYF
TGTGCCAGCAGCTTAGTTTTGAGCGGCTCCCTCCAAGAGACCCAGTACTTC
>TRBV4-1|-|TRBJ1-4|-
CASSPPAGLNEKLFF
TGCGCCAGCAGCCCCCCGGCGGGGTTGAATGAAAAACTGTTTTTT
>TRBV15|-|TRBJ1-2|-
CATSRDSLNYGYTF
TGTGCCACCAGCAGAGATTCTCTTAACTATGGCTACACCTTC
>TRBV27|TRBD1|TRBJ2-1|few
CASRTDRGRDNEQFF
TGTGCCAGCAGAACAGACAGGGGGCGCGACAATGAGCAGTTCTTC
>TRBV5-1|-|TRBJ2-5|few
CASSSERAQETQYF
TGCGCCAGCAGCTCCGAGAGGGCCCAAGAGACCCAGTACTTC
>TRBV20-1|-|TRBJ1-1|-
CSAAQETEAFF
TGCAGTGCCGCACAGGAGACTGAAGCTTTCTTT
>TRBV5-1|-|TRBJ1-1|many
CASSSDLAGTEAFF
TGCGCCAGCAGCTCGGACCTGGCAGGCACTGAAGCTTTCTTT
>TRBV7-2|-|TRBJ2-7|-
CASTRGVGVREQYF
TGTGCCAGCACTCGCGGTGTGGGAGTTCGCGAGCAGTACTTC
>TRBV6-5|TRBD1|TRBJ2-3|-
CASRSGTGKYF
TGTGCCAGCAGGTCCGGGACAGGGAAGTATTTT
>TRBV4-1|-|TRBJ2-7|few
CASSQARGSSYEQYF
TGCGCCAGCAGCCAAGCTCGCGGAAGCTCCTACGAGCAGTACTTC
>TRBV6-1|-|TRBJ1-1|few
CASEGDTEAFF
TGTGCCAGCGAAGGGGACACTGAAGCTTTCTTT
>TRBV7-2|-|TRBJ2-1|-
CASSWTHNEQFF
TGTGCCAGCAGCTGGACACACAATGAGCAGTTCTTC
>TRBV20-1|-|TRBJ2-1|-
CSAQMEYQAGNEQFF
TGCAGTGCCCAGATGGAGTACCAGGCGGGCAATGAGCAGTTCTTC
>TRBV27|-|TRBJ1-5|many
CASSRGTSPNQPQHF
TGTGCCAGCAGTCGGGGGACGAGCCCCAATCAGCCCCAGCATTTT
>TRBV28|-|TRBJ1-5|few
CASSLGAGLSPFHQPQHF
TGTGCCAGCAGTTTAGGGGCAGGGTTGAGCCCATTTCATCAGCCCCAGCATTTT
>TRBV28|-|TRBJ2-7|many
CASTWGYEQYF
TGTGCCAGCACTTGGGGCTACGAGCAGTACTTC
>TRBV9|-|TRBJ1-3|many
CASSREEGHSGNTIYF
TGTGCCAGCAGTCGCGAAGAAGGTCACTCTGGAAACACCATATATTTT
>TRBV20-1|TRBD2|TRBJ2-1|-
CCARMSGKRGGYNEQFF
TGCTGTGCTAGGATGTCGGGGAAGCGGGGGGGCTACAATGAGCAGTTCTTC
>TRBV3-1|-|TRBJ2-2|-
CATSRGQLNTGELFF
TGTGCCACCTCCCGGGGGCAGCTGAACACCGGGGAGCTGTTTTTT
>TRBV24-1|-|TRBJ1-5|many
CATSSGQGGQPQHF
TGTGCCACCAGTTCGGGGCAGGGAGGTCAGCCCCAGCATTTT
>TRBV27|TRBD2|TRBJ2-2|many
CASSLWSGRTGELFF
TGTGCCAGCAGTTTATGGAGCGGGAGAACCGGGGAGCTGTTTTTT